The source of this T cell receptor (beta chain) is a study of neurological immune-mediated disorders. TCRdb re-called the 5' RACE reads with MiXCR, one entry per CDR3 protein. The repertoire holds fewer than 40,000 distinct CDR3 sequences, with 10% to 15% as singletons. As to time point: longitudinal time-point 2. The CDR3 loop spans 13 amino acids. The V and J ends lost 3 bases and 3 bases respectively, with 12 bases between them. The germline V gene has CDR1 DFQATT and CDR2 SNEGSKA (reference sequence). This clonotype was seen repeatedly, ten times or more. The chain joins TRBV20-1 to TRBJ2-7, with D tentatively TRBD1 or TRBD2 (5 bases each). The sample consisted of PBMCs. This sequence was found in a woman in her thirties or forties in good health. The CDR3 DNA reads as TGCAGTGCTAGGGGGACCGCATACTACGAGCAGTACTTC. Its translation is CSARGTAYYEQYF.